Listed below are T cell receptor beta chains from one sample, sequenced in a study of technical replicates of blood from several donors. Only in-frame clones appear in the TCRdb table, and some are missing; sequencing was by immunoSEQ multiplex PCR. The profile shows 65,000 to 90,000 clones, under 99% of them singletons. Material: T cells isolated from PBMCs. The receptor source for this set is a human donor in good health. The CDR3 runs from the conserved cysteine through the conserved F or W.

J: TRBJ2-7; V: TRBV2; CDR3: CASNEGRTYEQYF
J: TRBJ2-7; V: TRBV4-3; CDR3: CASSQLSGTIAYEQYF
J: TRBJ2-1; V: TRBV10-1; CDR3: CASTADSYNEQFF
J: TRBJ1-1; V: TRBV11-3; CDR3: CASSSGQGSGDTEAFF
J: TRBJ2-7; V: TRBV7-8; CDR3: CASSLVSRDYEQYF
J: TRBJ2-7; V: TRBV6-6; CDR3: CASSSRDSLFEQYF
J: TRBJ2-5; V: TRBV4-1; CDR3: CASSQGLAGQETQYF
J: TRBJ2-7; V: TRBV29-1; CDR3: CSVEYRGQRSYEQYF
J: TRBJ2-1; V: TRBV5-1; CDR3: CASSLSLRIYNEQFF
J: TRBJ2-7; V: TRBV25-1; CDR3: CASSRESYEQYF
J: TRBJ2-1; V: TRBV2; CDR3: CASSAKSGRSSYNEQFF
J: TRBJ1-5; V: TRBV6-1; CDR3: CAIQGVNQPQHF
J: TRBJ2-1; V: TRBV28; CDR3: CASSFQAHNEQFF
J: TRBJ2-3; V: TRBV6-5; CDR3: CASGGVDTQYF
J: TRBJ2-5; V: TRBV15; CDR3: CATSPSRDRVQTQYF
J: TRBJ2-1; V: TRBV29-1; CDR3: CSVGPGREVNNEQFF
J: TRBJ2-1; V: TRBV6-5; CDR3: CASSSDNNEQFF
J: TRBJ1-5; V: TRBV27; CDR3: CASSFGSFNQPQHF
J: TRBJ2-7; V: TRBV6-6; CDR3: CASSSPDPRGEQYF
J: TRBJ2-6; V: TRBV19; CDR3: CASTSGANVLTF
J: TRBJ2-7; V: TRBV6-5; CDR3: CASRRTGGYEQYF
J: TRBJ1-5; V: TRBV10-2; CDR3: CASSDDTYQPQHF
J: TRBJ1-2; V: TRBV12-1; CDR3: CASSFRGTNYGYTF
J: TRBJ2-7; V: TRBV19; CDR3: CASMGQGYEQYF
J: TRBJ2-7; V: TRBV2; CDR3: CASREQTGSYEQYF
J: TRBJ2-1; V: TRBV11-2; CDR3: CASSFNANEQFF
J: TRBJ2-7; V: TRBV13; CDR3: CASMGGEAYEQYF